Below are 29 T cell receptor beta chains sequenced from a single sample in a study of chemoradiotherapy in HPV16-positive cancers. Generated by immunoSEQ multiplex PCR, the TCRdb table keeps only in-frame clones and is missing some. The repertoire holds more than 30,000 clones, with roughly nine tenths as singletons. Here the sequenced sample was blood, taken from a patient who underwent chemoradiotherapy. These receptors originate from a human donor with HPV-associated anogenital cancer.

Remarks on this clone: An end of the junction does not agree with germline; a read error may underlie this. The rearrangement links TRBV7-9 to TRBJ1-2; TRBD1 agrees at 7 bases. CDR1 is SEHNR and CDR2 is FQNEAQ in the germline V gene (reference sequence). The CDR3 has 15 amino acids. The CDR3 nucleotides are TGTGCCAGCAGCCGGGACAGCGGAAGTTACTATGACTACACCTTC. Translated, it gives CASSRDSGSYYDYTF.

V gene TRBV11-1 combines with J gene TRBJ1-1; no definite D call. The CDR3 is made up of 13 amino acids. Trimming pared 5 bases from V and 4 bases from J, leaving 11 bases between. Per germline, CDR1 SGHAT and CDR2 FQDESV (reference sequence). Written as DNA, the CDR3 is TGTGCCAGCAGCCCGGGGATCGGCACTGAAGCTTTCTTT. Encoded protein: CASSPGIGTEAFF.

This clone was recorded once. The chain carries TRBV6-5 and TRBJ1-5; no clear D gene. Trimming took off 6 bases at V and 8 bases at J, with 11 bases between the two ends. Germline V CDR1 and CDR2: MNHEY, SVGAGI. This CDR3 is 12 amino acids long. The DNA of the CDR3 is TGTGCCAGCAGATCTACAGTCGAGCCCCAGCATTTT. Translated: CASRSTVEPQHF.

The rearrangement joins TRBV30 to TRBJ1-2; TRBD1 is a possible D gene (5 bases). With 3 bases removed from V and 7 bases from J, the gap between germline ends came to 15 bases. The length of the CDR3 is 13 residues. Germline values: CDR1 GTSNPN, CDR2 SVGIG (reference sequence). The CDR3 DNA sequence: TGTGCCTGGAGAACCCCCGGGACCTTTGGCTACACCTTC. Its translation is CAWRTPGTFGYTF.

This chain uses TRBV6-6 with TRBJ1-1; no reliable D call. This CDR3 region has 13 residues. V was pared by 3 bases and J by 7 bases, with 12 bases between. The germline V gene encodes CDR1 MNHNY and CDR2 SVGAGI (reference sequence). The CDR3 loop is CASSYGVEDEAFF. Here the CDR3 DNA reads TGTGCCAGCAGTTATGGTGTAGAAGATGAAGCTTTCTTT.

The chain combines TRBV5-6 with TRBJ1-6, with D unresolved. The CDR3 sequence is 17 residues long. Germline CDR1 and CDR2: SGHDT and YYEEEE. V was shortened by 0 bases and J by 0 bases, with 10 bases between the two germline ends. As DNA, the CDR3 is TGTGCCAGCAGCTTGGCCGTACGGAGCTCCTATAATTCACCCCTCCACTTT. It specifies CASSLAVRSSYNSPLHF.

V gene TRBV27 combines with J gene TRBJ1-4; 7 bases are shared with TRBD1. This CDR3 has 14 residues. J was trimmed by 2 bases and V by 6 bases; bases with no gene match: 3. Germline V CDR1 and CDR2: MNHEY, SMNVEV (reference sequence). CDR3 in DNA: TGTGCCAGCAGGGTACAGGGGACTAATGAAAAACTGTTTTTT. Translating gives CASRVQGTNEKLFF.

The J gene is TRBJ1-6, the V gene TRBV7-9; perhaps TRBD1 as D (6 bases). Between the trimmed V and J ends, which lost 5 bases and 10 bases, there was a span of 15 bases. The CDR3 covers 14 residues. Looked up from germline, CDR1 is SEHNR and CDR2 is FQNEAQ (reference sequence). The CDR3 loop reads CASSQVIGGSPLHF. The CDR3 nucleotides read TGTGCCAGCAGCCAGGTCATAGGGGGATCACCCCTCCACTTT.

The table lists this clone with a count of one. This sequence joins TRBV19 and TRBJ1-2; a possible D gene is TRBD1 (6 bases). Per the germline V gene, CDR1 is LNHDA and CDR2 is SQIVND (reference sequence). V gave up 5 bases and J gave up 4 bases, with 17 bases separating them. The CDR3 extends over 15 amino acids. Here the CDR3 reads CASSSTSTGLYGYTF. The CDR3 coding sequence is TGTGCCAGTAGTTCAACATCGACAGGACTCTATGGCTACACCTTC.

This rearrangement joins TRBV6-5 to TRBJ1-5, with 9 bases matching TRBD1. Trimming cost V 6 bases and J 6 bases; bases outside gene matches: 9. CDR1 MNHEY and CDR2 SVGAGI come from the germline V gene. The CDR3 length is 15 residues. The CDR3 reads CASRSGQGTGQPQHF. The CDR3 coding sequence is TGTGCCAGCAGGTCGGGACAGGGAACAGGTCAGCCCCAGCATTTT.

This clone was detected only once. This chain connects TRBV6-5 to TRBJ2-2; D might be TRBD2 (6 bases). Germline assignment: CDR1 MNHEY and CDR2 SVGAGI. V dropped 6 bases and J dropped 0 bases, with 11 bases sitting between them. This CDR3 is 15 amino acids long. The CDR3 loop is CASRSGTPNTGELFF. CDR3 in DNA: TGTGCCAGCAGATCCGGGACTCCGAACACCGGGGAGCTGTTTTTT.

Written as DNA, the CDR3 is TGTGCCAGCAGCTTGGAGAGGTACACTGAAGCTTTCTTT. As protein: CASSLERYTEAFF. The chain is built from TRBV5-4 and TRBJ1-1, with no clear D. The CDR3 length is 13 residues. Germline V gene data show CDR1 as SGHNT and CDR2 as YYREEE (reference sequence). V lost 0 bases and J lost 3, with 6 bases in between.

This clone was observed a handful of times. This sequence joins TRBV27 and TRBJ1-5, with D unclear. The CDR3 is 13 amino acids. Germline V gene lookup returns CDR1 MNHEY and CDR2 SMNVEV (reference sequence). The ends were cut back, 5 bases at V and 5 bases at J, with 10 bases in the middle. The CDR3 DNA reads TGTGCCAGCAGTCGGGAATACTATCAGCCCCAGCATTTT. It is translated as CASSREYYQPQHF.

This chain connects TRBV4-2 to TRBJ2-7; 10 bases are a match to TRBD1. V gave up 0 bases and J gave up 3 bases; unmatched junction bases: 2. The CDR3 contains 15 residues. Germline loops: CDR1 LGHNA, CDR2 YNFKEQ. CDR3 sequence: CASSQETGGGYEQYF. CDR3 sequence (DNA): TGTGCCAGCAGCCAAGAGACAGGGGGCGGCTACGAGCAGTACTTC.

This clone was counted a single time. The chain employs TRBV6-1 and TRBJ2-7, with D uncertain. Germline V gene sequence: CDR1 MNHNS, CDR2 SASEGT. The CDR3 length is 10 residues. Between the trimmed V and J ends, which lost 7 bases and 3 bases, there was a span of 4 bases. CDR3 sequence (DNA): TGTGCCAGCATAGACTACGAGCAGTACTTC. This translates into CASIDYEQYF.

This clone has only one observation. The chain joins TRBV27 to TRBJ1-6; perhaps TRBD1 as D (6 bases). The CDR3 covers 15 residues. V was shortened by 3 bases and J by 9 bases, with 15 bases between the two germline ends. Per germline, CDR1 MNHEY and CDR2 SMNVEV (reference sequence). CDR3 nucleotide sequence: TGTGCCAGCAGTTTCGGGGGGCGTGTGGGTTCACCCCTCCACTTT. This codes for CASSFGGRVGSPLHF.

This clone was picked up one time. The chain has TRBV5-1 and TRBJ2-1; the D gene is possibly TRBD1 (5 bases). The CDR3 spans 15 residues. CDR1 SGHRS and CDR2 YFSETQ come from the germline V gene. V gave up 2 bases and J gave up 2 bases, with 11 bases separating them. Here the CDR3 reads CASSFTGTTYNEQFF. CDR3 DNA sequence: TGCGCCAGCAGCTTCACAGGCACAACCTACAATGAGCAGTTCTTC.

This clone was observed once. The V gene is TRBV5-1, the J gene TRBJ1-5, with D possibly TRBD1 on 6 matching bases. The CDR3 runs 18 residues. Looked up from germline, CDR1 is SGHRS and CDR2 is YFSETQ. Trimming left V 0 bases short and J 7 bases short, with 23 bases between. CDR3 coding DNA: TGCGCCAGCAGCTTGGCCAAGAACGGTCAGGGGATGGGCCAGCCCCAGCATTTT. Its protein is CASSLAKNGQGMGQPQHF.

The chain is built from TRBV9 and TRBJ2-5, with D tentatively TRBD1 (6 bases). The J call is doubtful: the DNA matches TRBJ2-7 better. The CDR3 contains 16 residues. Germline V gene sequence: CDR1 SGDLS, CDR2 YYNGEE. The CDR3 loop reads CASSPVSGTPTYEQYF. The CDR3 bases are TGTGCCAGCAGCCCCGTCTCCGGGACACCTACCTACGAGCAGTACTTC.

This chain uses TRBV7-6 with TRBJ2-1; 7 nucleotides match TRBD2. The CDR3 runs to 15 residues. The trim removed 4 bases at V and 0 bases at J, leaving 3 bases unmatched. CDR1 and CDR2 from the germline V gene are SGHVS and FNYEAQ. Here the CDR3 reads CASSSGLGSYNEQFF. CDR3 sequence (DNA): TGTGCCAGCAGCTCCGGACTAGGCTCCTACAATGAGCAGTTCTTC.

V is TRBV11-3 and J is TRBJ1-1; TRBD1 might be the D (5 bases). Germline V gene lookup returns CDR1 SGHNT and CDR2 YENEEA. The length of the CDR3 is 14 residues. V was shortened by 5 bases and J by 1 base, with 11 bases between the two germline ends. DNA for the CDR3: TGTGCCAGCAGCCCCGGGAGGGGGAACACTGAAGCTTTCTTT. Translated: CASSPGRGNTEAFF. Supplemented by reference TRBV11-3 and TRBJ1-1, the full variable domain reads EAGVVQSPRYKIIEKKQPVAFWCNPISGHNTLYWYLQNLGQGPELLIRYENEEAVDDSQLPKDRFSAERLKGVDSTLKIQPAELGDSAVYLCASSPGRGNTEAFFGQGTRLTVV.

The chain employs TRBV29-1 and TRBJ2-3; tentative D call: TRBD2 (5 bases). This CDR3 region has 15 residues. Germline loops: CDR1 SQVTM, CDR2 ANQGSEA. Trimming took off 4 bases at V and 0 bases at J, with 14 bases between the two ends. The DNA for the CDR3 is TGCAGCGTTGTGGGGTCGGAGGCTAGCACAGATACGCAGTATTTT. This sequence encodes CSVVGSEASTDTQYF.

This clone was detected a few times. The chain uses TRBV11-2 and TRBJ2-5, with unresolved D. V lost 5 bases and J 5 bases, leaving 12 bases between the germline ends. The CDR3 consists of 13 residues. Germline lookup yields CDR1 SGHAT and CDR2 FQNNGV. CDR3 DNA: TGTGCCAGCAGCCGGCCCGGGCGGGAGACCCAGTACTTC. It codes for CASSRPGRETQYF.

The chain employs TRBV30 and TRBJ2-3; tentatively, D is TRBD2 (6 bases). The CDR3 length is 14 residues. V lost 6 bases to trimming and J lost 3 bases, with 16 bases between them. Germline V gene sequence: CDR1 GTSNPN, CDR2 SVGIG (reference sequence). The CDR3 here is CACILGGETDTQYF. In DNA form, the CDR3 reads TGTGCCTGCATTTTGGGGGGAGAAACAGATACGCAGTATTTT.

The V gene is TRBV7-6, the J gene TRBJ2-3, with D possibly being TRBD1 or TRBD2 (6 bases each). The CDR3 runs 13 residues. Per germline, CDR1 SGHVS and CDR2 FNYEAQ. The V end lost 6 bases, the J end lost 6 bases, and 13 bases lay between the germline ends. DNA for the CDR3: TGTGCCAGCAGTCTAGCGAGGGGGGATACGCAGTATTTT. Amino acid sequence: CASSLARGDTQYF. Full variable domain (rest looked up from reference TRBV7-6 and TRBJ2-3): GAGVSQSPRYKVTKRGQDVALRCDPISGHVSLYWYRQALGQGPEFLTYFNYEAQQDKSGLPNDRFSAERPEGSISTLTIQRTEQRDSAMYRCASSLARGDTQYFGPGTRLTVL.

The chain employs TRBV4-2 and TRBJ2-7; the D gene is possibly TRBD1 (6 bases). Germline values: CDR1 LGHNA, CDR2 YNFKEQ. This CDR3 contains 14 residues. V gave up 4 bases and J gave up 2 bases, with 12 bases separating them. CDR3 DNA sequence: TGTGCCAGCAGCCCGGATGGGGGCCCCTACGAGCAGTACTTC. This gives the protein CASSPDGGPYEQYF.

This chain joins TRBV4-1 and TRBJ2-1; TRBD1 might be the D (5 bases). The ends were cut back, 3 bases at V and 9 bases at J, with 21 bases in the middle. The length of the CDR3 is 16 residues. CDR1 is MGHRA, CDR2 YSYEKL, per germline. The DNA for the CDR3 is TGCGCCAGCAGCCAGGAGACAGTCCCCTCAGCAGGTGAGCAGTTCTTC. This codes for CASSQETVPSAGEQFF.

With regard to this clone: Germline is not matched at one junction end, which may reflect a read error. The chain joins TRBV5-1 to TRBJ1-1; D is perhaps TRBD1 (6 bases). This CDR3 has 19 residues. Germline V gene sequence: CDR1 SGHRS, CDR2 YFSETQ. CDR3 loop: CPSSSRSGGRQSGDGEAFF. The CDR3 coding sequence is TGCCCCAGCAGCTCACGTTCGGGGGGGCGTCAGTCTGGGGATGGTGAAGCTTTCTTT.

The chain is built from TRBV29-1 and TRBJ1-4; a weak D match, TRBD1 (5 bases). The germline V gene has CDR1 SQVTM and CDR2 ANQGSEA. This CDR3 comprises 12 residues. The V end was cut by 7 bases, the J end by 3 bases, with 9 bases between. The CDR3 DNA reads TGCAGCGGGGGGAGAGCTAATGAAAAACTGTTTTTT. Protein product: CSGGRANEKLFF. The full variable domain, its missing parts supplied by reference TRBV29-1 and TRBJ1-4, is SAVISQKPSRDICQRGTSLTIQCQVDSQVTMMFWYRQQPGQSLTLIATANQGSEATYESGFVIDKFPISRPNLTFSTLTVSNMSPEDSSIYLCSGGRANEKLFFGSGTQLSVL.